This is a list of T cell receptor beta chains from one sample in a study of shared T cell receptors in the human thymus. The repertoire was sequenced with immunoSEQ multiplex PCR; TCRdb's copy has only in-frame clones and lacks some. This sample has hundreds of thousands of clones, with over 75% found just once. The same data also went into a second study, on human thymus T cells.

The sequencing sample was made of thymocytes. These receptors all come from a boy less than two years old with a congenital heart defect. Each CDR3 is given with its conserved first and last residue. Fields, in order: clone size, J gene, V gene, D gene, CDR3 protein, CDR3 DNA. D genes are given only for firm matches. Some rows have no size entry. The others give once, few or many, or a class for an expanded clone.

>-|TRBJ2-1|TRBV4-3|-
CASSQGPSRLPSSYNEQFF
TGCGCCAGCAGCCAAGGGCCTAGCCGCCTCCCCAGCTCCTACAATGAGCAGTTCTTC
>-|TRBJ2-5|TRBV20-1|-
CSASGSGTQYF
TGCAGTGCTAGCGGGAGTGGGACCCAGTACTTC
>-|TRBJ2-1|TRBV9|TRBD2
CASSSSPGTRDNEQFF
TGTGCCAGCAGCTCGAGCCCCGGGACTAGGGACAATGAGCAGTTCTTC
>-|TRBJ2-1|TRBV7-6|-
CASSLDTPDWLSSYNEQFF
TGTGCCAGCAGCTTAGATACCCCCGACTGGCTAAGCTCCTACAATGAGCAGTTCTTC
>-|TRBJ2-3|TRBV5-6|TRBD2
CASSPGLAAASTDTQYF
TGTGCCAGCAGCCCCGGACTAGCGGCGGCGAGCACAGATACGCAGTATTTT
>-|TRBJ2-3|TRBV18|TRBD1
CASERGLSTDTQYF
TGTGCCAGTGAAAGGGGGCTGAGCACAGATACGCAGTATTTT
>-|TRBJ2-1|TRBV4-3|TRBD2
CASSQDGTSGDYNEQFF
TGCGCCAGCAGCCAAGATGGGACTAGCGGAGACTACAATGAGCAGTTCTTC
>-|TRBJ2-3|TRBV15|TRBD1
CATSREPEDRGLTDTQYF
TGTGCCACCAGCAGAGAGCCCGAGGACAGGGGGCTGACAGATACGCAGTATTTT
>-|TRBJ1-2|TRBV5-4|-
CASSLGAASRTF
TGTGCCAGCAGCTTGGGTGCAGCTAGTCGCACCTTC
>once|TRBJ2-2|TRBV15|TRBD1
CATSRENRDRVATGELFF
TGTGCCACCAGCAGGGAAAACCGGGACAGGGTGGCCACCGGGGAGCTGTTTTTT
>-|TRBJ1-4|TRBV7-2|TRBD1
CASSEDRVREKLFF
TGTGCCAGCAGCGAGGACAGGGTTCGTGAAAAACTGTTTTTT
>-|TRBJ2-1|TRBV5-1|-
CASSLVWRRPHNEQFF
TGCGCCAGCAGCTTGGTCTGGCGGAGACCCCACAATGAGCAGTTCTTC
>-|TRBJ1-2|TRBV5-8|-
CASSRASRAYGYTF
TGTGCCAGCAGCCGAGCGAGCAGGGCCTATGGCTACACCTTC
>-|TRBJ2-3|TRBV7-9|-
CASSLGERYSADTQYF
TGTGCCAGCAGCCTAGGGGAGCGCTATTCCGCAGATACGCAGTATTTT
>-|TRBJ2-1|TRBV2|TRBD2
CASDGGLAELYNEQFF
TGTGCCAGCGATGGGGGACTAGCGGAGCTATACAATGAGCAGTTCTTC
>few|TRBJ2-1|TRBV9|-
CASSDPLTSDHDEQFF
TGTGCCAGCAGCGATCCGCTGACTAGTGACCATGATGAGCAGTTCTTC
>-|TRBJ2-7|TRBV5-4|TRBD2
CASSLVRGTSGISYEQYF
TGTGCCAGCAGCTTGGTCCGCGGGACTAGCGGGATCTCCTACGAGCAGTACTTC
>-|TRBJ1-2|TRBV28|-
CASSLFPRVYYGYTF
TGTGCCAGCAGCCTATTTCCCAGGGTTTACTATGGCTACACCTTC
>-|TRBJ2-1|TRBV5-1|-
CASSGGTYNEQFF
TGCGCCAGCAGCGGCGGCACCTACAATGAGCAGTTCTTC
>-|TRBJ2-7|TRBV6-5|-
CASSYSSQGWEQYF
TGTGCCAGCAGTTACTCGAGCCAGGGGTGGGAGCAGTACTTC
>-|TRBJ1-5|TRBV30|-
CAWLGGGASYSNQPQHF
TGTGCCTGGTTGGGTGGAGGGGCATCTTATAGCAATCAGCCCCAGCATTTT
>-|TRBJ2-7|TRBV29-1|TRBD1
CSVVQGPYEQYF
TGCAGCGTTGTACAGGGGCCCTACGAGCAGTACTTC
>-|TRBJ2-1|TRBV11-3|TRBD2
CASSPTSGKYNEQFF
TGTGCCAGCAGCCCCACTAGCGGGAAATACAATGAGCAGTTCTTC
>-|TRBJ1-5|TRBV28|-
CASSLRLVGNQPQHF
TGTGCCAGCAGTTTACGGTTAGTAGGCAATCAGCCCCAGCATTTT
>-|TRBJ2-2|TRBV15|-
CATSRDGATGELFF
TGTGCCACCAGCAGGGATGGGGCCACCGGGGAGCTGTTTTTT
>-|TRBJ2-7|TRBV5-1|TRBD1
CASSSGQGNPYEQYF
TGCGCCAGCAGCTCGGGACAGGGGAACCCCTACGAGCAGTACTTC
>-|TRBJ2-4|TRBV5-1|-
CASSLGQGTLAKNIQYF
TGCGCCAGCAGCCTTGGCCAGGGGACCTTAGCCAAAAACATTCAGTACTTC
>-|TRBJ2-3|TRBV19|TRBD2
CASSRAGCTDTQYF
TGTGCCAGTAGCCGAGCGGGGTGCACAGATACGCAGTATTTT
>-|TRBJ2-7|TRBV15|TRBD2
CATSRGVGTIGYEQYF
TGTGCCACCAGCAGAGGGGTGGGGACTATAGGCTACGAGCAGTACTTC